This TCR beta chain was obtained from a study of T cell responses to AZD1222 COVID-19 vaccine. Study-wide points: Scientists sampled the repertoires only once the peak T cell response had passed. Mostly white British, mostly female donors; authors suggested clonal diversity may be underestimated. Just a handful of AZD1222 recipients were seropositive at baseline.

This CDR3 contains 15 residues. Germline assignment: CDR1 SGHDN and CDR2 FVKESK. V was shortened by 0 bases and J by 10 bases, with 16 bases between the two germline ends. Comment on this clone: The antigen remains undetermined.

Pooled in the analysis were second doses at about 4 or about 12 weeks. Only in-frame clones appear in the TCRdb table, and some are missing; sequencing was by immunoSEQ multiplex PCR. The sample consists of some 79,000 clones, 70% to 90% of them appearing once. The rearrangement uses TRBV14 and TRBJ2-1, with D maybe TRBD1 (6 bases). The sequences come from peripheral blood, collected 28 days after the second AZD1222 dose. This TCR derives from an adult who received the AZD1222 COVID-19 vaccine. CDR3 protein: CASSQDLHTGTEQFF. Written as DNA, the CDR3 is TGTGCCAGCAGCCAAGATCTTCACACAGGGACCGAGCAGTTCTTC.